These 20 T cell receptor beta chains share one sample of origin, sequenced in a study of Tregs in tolerant kidney transplant recipients. Profiled with immunoSEQ multiplex PCR; TCRdb holds only in-frame clones, not every one. Among about 240,000 clones listed, around 81% were seen once. The sequencing input was CD4+ T cells from blood. These receptors were collected from a human donor in good health.

The chain combines TRBV6-5 with TRBJ1-2; D gene ambiguous. Trimming removed 4 bases from V and 2 bases from J, with 11 bases in between. Looked up from germline, CDR1 is MNHEY and CDR2 is SVGAGI. This CDR3 spans 14 amino acids. The CDR3 DNA is TGTGCCAGCAGTTCACCCCGGGAAAACTATGGCTACACCTTC. Translation: CASSSPRENYGYTF.

The chain combines TRBV7-2 with TRBJ1-1, with D tentatively TRBD1 (5 bases). V was shortened by 5 bases and J by 1 base, with 17 bases between the two germline ends. Germline loops: CDR1 SGHTA, CDR2 FQGNSA. The CDR3 loop spans 16 amino acids. The CDR3 loop is CASSPRGVRQNTEAFF. CDR3 bases: TGTGCCAGCAGCCCACGGGGGGTCCGACAGAACACTGAAGCTTTCTTT.

The chain employs TRBV7-9 and TRBJ1-5; perhaps TRBD1 as D (6 bases). This CDR3 region has 15 residues. Germline CDR1 and CDR2: SEHNR and FQNEAQ (reference sequence). Trimming removed 3 bases at V and 0 bases at J, with 9 bases between. The CDR3 spells CASSFGGGSNQPQHF. CDR3 nucleotide sequence: TGTGCCAGCAGCTTTGGGGGCGGTAGCAATCAGCCCCAGCATTTT.

The chain carries TRBV19 and TRBJ2-1; tentatively, D is TRBD1 (5 bases). Between the trimmed V and J ends, which lost 3 bases and 8 bases, there was a span of 20 bases. Looked up from germline, CDR1 is LNHDA and CDR2 is SQIVND (reference sequence). The CDR3 is made up of 16 amino acids. CDR3 loop: CASSISWLKGVDEQFF. Written as DNA, the CDR3 is TGTGCCAGTAGTATCTCTTGGTTGAAAGGGGTCGATGAGCAGTTCTTC.

J is TRBJ2-3 and V is TRBV6-1; D unclear. The V and J ends lost 7 bases and 2 bases respectively, with 13 bases between them. The germline V gene encodes CDR1 MNHNS and CDR2 SASEGT. This CDR3 has 14 amino acids. The CDR3 spells CASMLSLSTDTQYF. In DNA form, the CDR3 reads TGTGCCAGCATGCTCAGCCTTTCCACAGATACGCAGTATTTT.

The gene calls are TRBV6-1 and TRBJ2-3; D gene unclear. The CDR3 has 13 amino acids. Trimming removed 8 bases from V and 1 base from J, with 10 bases in between. CDR1 MNHNS and CDR2 SASEGT come from the germline V gene. CDR3 region: CASASAGTDTQYF. DNA for the CDR3: TGTGCCAGCGCGAGCGCCGGCACAGATACGCAGTATTTT.

This clone was observed once. The chain carries TRBV6-5 and TRBJ2-5; 8 nucleotides align to TRBD2. CDR1 MNHEY and CDR2 SVGAGI come from the germline V gene. The CDR3 runs 12 residues. With V trimmed by 6 bases and J by 9 bases, 6 bases remained unmatched. The CDR3 DNA follows: TGTGCCAGCAGCGAGCGGGGGCTAGCCCAGTACTTC. Amino acids: CASSERGLAQYF.

About this clone itself: Other DNA sequences in the sample encode the same CDR3. The chain carries TRBV6-1 and TRBJ1-5, with a possible D match to TRBD1 (6 bases). The CDR3 sequence is 14 residues long. In germline, CDR1 is MNHNS, CDR2 SASEGT. V was clipped by 0 bases and J by 7 bases, with 10 bases between them. CDR3 protein: CASSEAGGRQPQHF. The CDR3 nucleotides read TGTGCCAGCAGTGAAGCGGGGGGCAGGCAGCCCCAGCATTTT.

The rearrangement joins TRBV23-1 to TRBJ2-1; 9 bases match TRBD2. TRBV23-1 is an ORF for which the function is uncertain. After removal of 2 bases from V and 7 bases from J, the junction contained 18 bases not matched to a gene. The CDR3 has 19 residues. The DNA for the CDR3 is TGCGCCAGCAGTCAACCCGGGAGGCTAGCGGGACCCGTGGAGAATGAGCAGTTCTTC. This sequence encodes CASSQPGRLAGPVENEQFF.

In regard to this clone: Other nucleotide sequences from this sample produce the same CDR3. The genes are TRBV10-1 and TRBJ2-5, with D hard to call. Trimming removed 0 bases at V and 5 bases at J, with 4 bases between. Germline V lookup: CDR1 WNHNN, CDR2 SYGVQD (reference sequence). The CDR3 sequence is 12 residues long. CDR3 sequence reads: CASSESGETQYF. CDR3 sequence (DNA): TGCGCCAGCAGTGAGTCTGGTGAGACCCAGTACTTC.

This chain connects TRBV30 to TRBJ2-1, with 11 bases lining up with TRBD2. The CDR3 has 18 amino acids. Germline V gene lookup returns CDR1 GTSNPN and CDR2 SVGIG (reference sequence). V gave up 4 bases and J gave up 9 bases; unmatched junction bases: 20. The CDR3 here is CAWNKGVAGGPFGSEQFF. CDR3 bases: TGTGCCTGGAATAAGGGGGTAGCGGGAGGGCCTTTCGGTAGTGAGCAGTTCTTC.

The chain combines TRBV16 with TRBJ2-3, with D perhaps TRBD2 (6 bases). The V and J ends lost 0 bases and 0 bases respectively, with 10 bases between them. Germline assignment: CDR1 KGHSY and CDR2 FQNENV. The CDR3 totals 16 residues. This CDR3 is CASSQSYGGSTDTQYF. The CDR3 DNA reads TGTGCCAGCAGCCAATCATATGGGGGGAGCACAGATACGCAGTATTTT.

The rearrangement links TRBV30 to TRBJ2-2; 9 positions match TRBD2. The V segment lost 7 bases and the J segment 0 bases; nucleotides outside the gene matches: 3. The CDR3 contains 14 residues. In germline, CDR1 is GTSNPN, CDR2 SVGIG (reference sequence). The CDR3 DNA reads TGTGCCTCTCCTAGCGGGACGAACACCGGGGAGCTGTTTTTT. This translates into CASPSGTNTGELFF. Combining the CDR3 with reference TRBV30 and TRBJ2-2 gives the whole variable domain SQTIHQWPATLVQPVGSPLSLECTVEGTSNPNLYWYRQAAGRGLQLLFYSVGIGQISSEVPQNLSASRPQDRQFILSSKKLLLSDSGFYLCASPSGTNTGELFFGEGSRLTVL.

The chain recombines TRBV27 with TRBJ1-1; no firm D call. Germline CDR1 is MNHEY and CDR2 is SMNVEV (reference sequence). This CDR3 contains 16 residues. The V end lost 4 bases, the J end lost 1 base, and 16 bases lay between the germline ends. The CDR3 DNA sequence: TGTGCCAGCAGTTCAAACGGACGGCCAAGGAACACTGAAGCTTTCTTT. Translated: CASSSNGRPRNTEAFF.

This clone was detected once. The chain has TRBV25-1 and TRBJ1-3; 8 bases map to TRBD1. The V segment lost 1 base and the J segment 3 bases; nucleotides outside the gene matches: 8. The CDR3 spans 17 residues. Germline-derived CDR1 and CDR2 are MGHDK and SYGVNS. Written as DNA, the CDR3 is TGTGCCAGCAGTGAATTACTTCAGGGGGCAAGTGGAAACACCATATATTTT. Translating it yields CASSELLQGASGNTIYF.

The V call is TRBV5-6, the J call TRBJ2-7; D is possibly TRBD1 (6 bases). The ends were cut back, 3 bases at V and 9 bases at J, with 19 bases in the middle. The germline V gene encodes CDR1 SGHDT and CDR2 YYEEEE. The CDR3 extends over 14 amino acids. The CDR3, as DNA: TGTGCCAGCAGCTCCCGGACAGCCCTACGACGGCAGTACTTC. Translation gives CASSSRTALRRQYF.

This clone was picked up a small number of times. J is TRBJ2-1 and V is TRBV4-2; 8 bases line up with TRBD2. The CDR3 sequence is 17 residues long. In germline, CDR1 is LGHNA, CDR2 YNFKEQ. J gave up 2 bases and V 0 bases, and 6 bases lay outside the gene matches. CDR3 DNA: TGTGCCAGCAGCCAAGATCTAGGTAGCGGGACCTACAATGAGCAGTTCTTC. It is translated as CASSQDLGSGTYNEQFF.

The V call is TRBV10-3, the J call TRBJ1-3, with 7 nucleotides matching TRBD1. V shed 5 bases and J 0 bases; nucleotides not matched to a gene: 10. The germline CDR1 and CDR2 sequences are ENHRY and SYGVKD. This CDR3 has 17 residues. The CDR3, as DNA: TGTGCCATCAGTTACCACCAGGGGACAGCCTCTGGAAACACCATATATTTT. It specifies CAISYHQGTASGNTIYF.

This chain uses TRBV5-4 with TRBJ2-3, with 11 nucleotides matching TRBD1. The CDR3 totals 15 residues. Germline V gives CDR1 SGHNT, CDR2 YYREEE (reference sequence). With 4 bases clipped from V and 6 bases from J, the junction kept 7 bases outside the gene matches. The CDR3 region is CASSPGQGASDTQYF. The CDR3 DNA is TGTGCCAGCAGCCCCGGACAGGGGGCGTCTGATACGCAGTATTTT.

J is TRBJ2-3 and V is TRBV5-4, with D maybe TRBD1 (6 bases). Germline CDR1 reads SGHNT; CDR2 reads YYREEE (reference sequence). The V and J ends lost 4 bases and 1 base respectively, with 13 bases between them. The CDR3 consists of 15 residues. As DNA, the CDR3 is TGTGCCAGCAGCCAAGACAGGAGTGGCACAGATACGCAGTATTTT. It specifies CASSQDRSGTDTQYF.